In this sample, the clone carrying this TCR beta chain turned up many times. Its antigen is unidentified. After removal of 9 bases from V and 6 bases from J, the junction contained 6 bases not matched to a gene. The CDR3 covers 13 residues. CDR1 MNHEY and CDR2 SMNVEV come from the germline V gene (reference sequence). Treatment of any kind had been given to no patient before thyroid surgery. MiXCR reprocessed the PCR reads for TCRdb. Of about 59,000 clones in the sample, around 16% were seen once. The sample is drawn from a study of metastatic and nonmetastatic thyroid tumors. About the study: Repertoires from malignant and benign thyroid patients were compared across blood and tumor or nodule tissue.

General study points: According to reports, the diversity of TCR beta was significantly higher in malignant thyroid tumors than in benign nodules, and this held in both blood and tumor samples.

This sequence joins TRBV27 and TRBJ1-4, with 8 nucleotides matching TRBD1. The sequence was collected from a male donor with papillary thyroid cancer or a benign thyroid nodule (not recorded which). Some clones in this sample may be carry-over from other donors' samples. The sample consisted of blood. CDR3 nucleotide sequence: TGTGCCAGTTCGGACAGGGAGGATGAAAAACTGTTTTTT. Translated, it gives CASSDREDEKLFF.